Sequencing of this T cell receptor beta chain was carried out in a study of blood T cell repertoires in COVID-19. As for the study in general: Some COVID-19 samples were acute and others convalescent; all came from the United States, Italy and Spain. In each case, the material was cDNA or gDNA derived from T cells, B-cell-depleted T cells, or PBMCs.

Per the original methods: Amplifying reference gene primers gave estimates of nucleated cell counts. Produced via immunoSEQ multiplex PCR; TCRdb's table is partial and in-frame only. V, J and clone size reflect that table, while D and trimming were determined from the DNA. The sample includes 70,000 to 75,000 clones, less than 80% of them seen just once. Sequencing was done on a sample of peripheral blood. This TCR came from a man in his sixties with active or convalescent COVID-19.

The CDR3 sequence is CASSLEGRDEAFF. DNA of the CDR3: TGTGCCAGCAGCTTAGAAGGCAGGGATGAAGCTTTCTTT. The V call is TRBV7-2, the J call TRBJ1-1, with D tentatively TRBD1 (5 bases). CDR3 length equals 13 residues. Germline V gene sequence: CDR1 SGHTA, CDR2 FQGNSA. V was clipped by 1 base and J by 7 bases, with 10 bases between them.